This T cell receptor beta chain comes out of a study of spatial heterogeneity in lung cancer. Time point described: sample taken at primary tumor resection. V lost 5 bases to trimming and J lost 1 base, with 11 bases between them. Germline V gene sequence: CDR1 WSHSY, CDR2 SAAADI. CDR3 length: 14 amino acids. The presence of a unique molecular identifier marked each TCR cDNA molecule. Via MiXCR, TCRdb re-called the 5' RACE reads, giving one row per CDR3 protein. Counted here are several thousand distinct CDR3 sequences, around 15% occurring once; the ten biggest clones make up around 15%. The sample consisted of normal lung tissue next to the tumor, taken at surgery. This chain uses TRBV10-2 with TRBJ1-1; the D gene is possibly TRBD1 (5 bases). This sequence originates from a male donor with early-stage non-small cell lung cancer. As DNA, the CDR3 is TGCGCCAGCAGTTTATTGGGGCAGAACACTGAAGCTTTCTTT. Protein sequence: CASSLLGQNTEAFF.